This T cell receptor beta chain was captured by sequencing in a study of blood T cell repertoires in COVID-19. In the study overall: From the United States, Italy and Spain came samples of acute and convalescent COVID-19. PBMCs, B-cell-depleted T cells, or T cells were the source of the cDNA or gDNA that made up the material.

How the authors handled the data: Researchers report that nucleated cell counts were estimated from reference gene primer amplification. TCRdb's copy holds only in-frame clones and misses some; the assay was immunoSEQ multiplex PCR. The V and J calls and clone size come from that table; D and trimming were worked out from the DNA. The sample shows a few hundred thousand clones, approximately 91% of them seen only once. This CDR3 comprises 12 residues. Germline-derived CDR1 and CDR2 are SGHRS and YFSETQ. Trimming left V 0 bases short and J 8 bases short, with 8 bases between. Sample: peripheral blood. This sequence originates from a woman aged 55-70 years with acute or convalescent COVID-19. J is TRBJ1-1 and V is TRBV5-1; D remains ambiguous. The CDR3: CASSLESGEAFF. CDR3 in DNA: TGCGCCAGCAGCTTGGAGAGCGGGGAAGCTTTCTTT. Variable domain in full (rest from reference TRBV5-1 and TRBJ1-1): KAGVTQTPRYLIKTRGQQVTLSCSPISGHRSVSWYQQTPGQGLQFLFEYFSETQRNKGNFPGRFSGRQFSNSRSEMNVSTLELGDSALYLCASSLESGEAFFGQGTRLTVV.